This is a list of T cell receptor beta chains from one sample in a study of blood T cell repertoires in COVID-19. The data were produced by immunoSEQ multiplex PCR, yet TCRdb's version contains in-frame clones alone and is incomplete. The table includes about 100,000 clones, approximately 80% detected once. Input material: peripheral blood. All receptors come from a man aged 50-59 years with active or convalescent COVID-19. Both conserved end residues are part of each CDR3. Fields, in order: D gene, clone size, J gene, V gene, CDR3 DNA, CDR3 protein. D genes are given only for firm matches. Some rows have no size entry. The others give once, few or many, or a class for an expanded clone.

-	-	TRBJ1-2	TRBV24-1	TGTGCCACCAGTGCGACAACCCCAGGGGACTATGGCTACACCTTC	CATSATTPGDYGYTF
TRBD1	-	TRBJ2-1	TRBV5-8	TGTGCCAGCAGCGTACGACAGGGGGCGCTTGACGAGCAGTTCTTC	CASSVRQGALDEQFF
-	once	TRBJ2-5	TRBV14	TGTGCCAGCAGCCAAGTGAGGAGGGCCGCGGAGACCCAGTACTTC	CASSQVRRAAETQYF
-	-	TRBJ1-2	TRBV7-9	TGTGCCAGCAGCTTAGCGGACAGCTTCTATGGCTACACCTTC	CASSLADSFYGYTF
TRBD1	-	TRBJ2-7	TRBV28	TGTGCCAGCAGTCCACCCCGGACAGGGGTCGAGCAGTACTTC	CASSPPRTGVEQYF
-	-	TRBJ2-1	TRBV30	TGTGCCTGGGCCTTAGGGGATGAGCAGTTCTTC	CAWALGDEQFF
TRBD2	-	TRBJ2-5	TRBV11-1	TGTGCCAGCAGCGATCCCGGGACTAGCGGGTTGGAGACCCAGTACTTC	CASSDPGTSGLETQYF
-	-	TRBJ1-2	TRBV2	TGTGCCAGCAGTGTGGTCCCGAGCTATGGCTACACCTTC	CASSVVPSYGYTF
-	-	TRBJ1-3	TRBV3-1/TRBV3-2	TGTGCCAGCAGCCCGCGTGGAAACACCATATATTTT	CASSPRGNTIYF
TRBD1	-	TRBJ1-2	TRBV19	TGTGCCAGTAGTATAGTCCAGACAGGGGGCGGCTATGGCTACACCTTC	CASSIVQTGGGYGYTF
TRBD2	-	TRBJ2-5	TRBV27	TGTGCCAGCAGTTCCGTGGGACTAGCGGGGGGGGTCCAAGAGACCCAGTACTTC	CASSSVGLAGGVQETQYF
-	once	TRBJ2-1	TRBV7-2	TGTGCCAGCAGCCGCCAGAGGGCCTCCTACAATGAGCAGTTCTTC	CASSRQRASYNEQFF
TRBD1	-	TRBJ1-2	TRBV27	TGTGCCAGCAGTAGAACAGGGGGCTACGGCTACACCTTC	CASSRTGGYGYTF
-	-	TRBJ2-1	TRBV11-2	TGTGCCAGCAGCTTAGAAGCTAGCAGTTACAATGAGCAGTTCTTC	CASSLEASSYNEQFF
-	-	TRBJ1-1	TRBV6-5	TGTGCCAGCAGCTTGAAGCGACCGCGCACTGAAGCTTTCTTT	CASSLKRPRTEAFF
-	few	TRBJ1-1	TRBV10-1	TGCGCCAGCAGTGAGTCTTCCCGGGCTGAAGCTTTCTTT	CASSESSRAEAFF
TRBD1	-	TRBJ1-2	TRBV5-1	TGCGCCAGCAGCTTGGGGGACAGGGGCTCTAACTATGGCTACACCTTC	CASSLGDRGSNYGYTF
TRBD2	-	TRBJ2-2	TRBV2	TGTGCCAGCAGTGATAAGGGACTAGCGTCGAACAGGGACGGGGAGCTGTTTTTT	CASSDKGLASNRDGELFF
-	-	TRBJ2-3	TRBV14	TGTGCCAGCAGCCGATTGGGGGCCGCCACGCAGTATTTT	CASSRLGAATQYF
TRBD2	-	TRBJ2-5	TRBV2	TGTGCCAGCAGTGCAGGGCTAGCGGGACCCGGGGAGACCCAGTACTTC	CASSAGLAGPGETQYF
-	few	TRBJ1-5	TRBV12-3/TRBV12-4	TGTGCCAGCAGTTCGGGTAGCAATCAGCCCCAGCATTTT	CASSSGSNQPQHF
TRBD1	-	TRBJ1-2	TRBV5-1	TGCGCCAGCAGCAGGGGACAGGGGGCTAACTATGGCTACACCTTC	CASSRGQGANYGYTF
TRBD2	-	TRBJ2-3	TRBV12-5	TGTGCTAGTGAACGGGGACTAGCGGGGATTCCCGATACGCAGTATTTT	CASERGLAGIPDTQYF
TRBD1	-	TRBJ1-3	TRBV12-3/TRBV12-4	TGTGCCAGCAGTCCGGGACAGGGAAACACCATATATTTT	CASSPGQGNTIYF
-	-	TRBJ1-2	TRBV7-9	TGTGCCAGCAGCTTAGTAGGGGGTGGAGGCTACACCTTC	CASSLVGGGGYTF
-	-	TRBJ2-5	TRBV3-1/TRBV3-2	TGTGCCAGCAGCCTAGAAACAGGGTGGTCTCCAGAGACCCAGTACTTC	CASSLETGWSPETQYF
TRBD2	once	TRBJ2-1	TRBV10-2	TGCGCCAGCAGAGATAGCGGGAGGCCCAACAATGAGCAGTTCTTC	CASRDSGRPNNEQFF
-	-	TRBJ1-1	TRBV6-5	TGTGCCAGCAGTTACTATGGGGGCAGCACTGAAGCTTTCTTT	CASSYYGGSTEAFF
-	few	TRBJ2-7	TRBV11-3	TGTGCCAGCAACAACTACAGGGTCGACTACGAGCAGTACTTC	CASNNYRVDYEQYF
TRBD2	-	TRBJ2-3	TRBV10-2	TGCGCCAGCAGTGAGTGGAATAGTGGGGCGGGAGGCACAGATACGCAGTATTTT	CASSEWNSGAGGTDTQYF
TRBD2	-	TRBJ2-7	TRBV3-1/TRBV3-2	TGTGCCAGCAGCCAAGGGACCGGGACTACCCTCTTC	CASSQGTGTTLF
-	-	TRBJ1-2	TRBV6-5	TGTGCCAGCAGGGACACGGGCGGCGTGAGTGGCTACACCTTC	CASRDTGGVSGYTF
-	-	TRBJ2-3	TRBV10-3	TGTGCCATCAGTGTGCAGGACACAGATACGCAGTATTTT	CAISVQDTDTQYF
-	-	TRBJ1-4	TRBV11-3	TGTGCCAGCGCATGGGGGGGCTCCGATGAAAAACTGTTTTTT	CASAWGGSDEKLFF
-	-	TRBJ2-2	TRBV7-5	TGTGTCAGAAGCTTATTAGCCGGGGAGCTGTTTTTT	CVRSLLAGELFF
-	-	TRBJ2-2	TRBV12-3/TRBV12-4	TGTGCCAGCGCAAAGGCTAGACCCGGGGAGCTGTTTTTT	CASAKARPGELFF
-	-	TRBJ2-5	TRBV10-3	TGTGCCATCAGGGGACTTGATGGGGAGACCCAGTACTTC	CAIRGLDGETQYF
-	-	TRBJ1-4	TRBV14	TGTGCCAGCAGCCAAGAAAACTTCGGGGGATCGACTAATGAAAAACTGTTTTTT	CASSQENFGGSTNEKLFF
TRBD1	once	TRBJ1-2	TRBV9	TGTGCCAGCAGCGACGGACAGGGGGGGACCTACACCTTC	CASSDGQGGTYTF
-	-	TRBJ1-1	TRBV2	TGTGCCAGCAGTTTCCAGAACACTGAAGCTTTCTTT	CASSFQNTEAFF
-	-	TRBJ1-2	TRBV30	TGTGCCTGGAGTGGGACCGGGACTTCTGGCTACACCTTC	CAWSGTGTSGYTF
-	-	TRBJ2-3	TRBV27	TGTGCCAGCAGTTCACAGGGAAGAGGCGGCACAGATACGCAGTATTTT	CASSSQGRGGTDTQYF
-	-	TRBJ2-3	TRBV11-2	TGTGCCAGCAGCCCGCCCGCGGACGGCGGGACCGACAGTGCGCAGTATTTT	CASSPPADGGTDSAQYF
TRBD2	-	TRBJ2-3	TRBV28	TGTGCCAGCAAAAAACTAGCGACTAGCACAGATACGCAGTATTTT	CASKKLATSTDTQYF
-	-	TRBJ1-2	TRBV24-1	TGTGCCACCAGTGACGGGGGTTTGGGCTACACCTTC	CATSDGGLGYTF
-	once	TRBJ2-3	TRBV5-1	TGCGCCAGCAGCCCTGCCGTCACAACCACAGATACGCAGTATTTT	CASSPAVTTTDTQYF
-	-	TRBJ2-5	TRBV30	TGTGCCTGGAGTATGCGTGTACTCCAAGAGACCCAGTACTTC	CAWSMRVLQETQYF
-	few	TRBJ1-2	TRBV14	TGTGCCAGCAGCCAAGATGACCGGGTATATGGCTACACCTTC	CASSQDDRVYGYTF
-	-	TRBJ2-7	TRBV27	TGTGCCAGCAGTCCAGAACGAGCGAGGGTCTACGAGCAGTACTTC	CASSPERARVYEQYF
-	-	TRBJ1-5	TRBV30	TGTGCCTGGGCCCAGGGCCGCAATCAGCCCCAGCATTTT	CAWAQGRNQPQHF
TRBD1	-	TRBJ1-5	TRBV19	TGTGCCAGTAGTAGGCGACAGGGAGGTGATCAGCCCCAGCATTTT	CASSRRQGGDQPQHF
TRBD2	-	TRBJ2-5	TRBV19	TGTGCCAGTAGTATATTGGGGCTAGCGGGCCACGAGACCCAGTACTTC	CASSILGLAGHETQYF
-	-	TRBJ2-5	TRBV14	TGTGCCAGCAGCGAAGCCCAGGGGTTGGGTCAAGAGACCCAGTACTTC	CASSEAQGLGQETQYF
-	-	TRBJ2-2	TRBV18	TGTGCCAGCTCACCACGCAGGGCGAACACCGGGGAGCTGTTTTTT	CASSPRRANTGELFF
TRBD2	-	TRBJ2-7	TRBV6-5	TGTGCCAGCAGTTACTCGCGGGGGGAGACCTACGAGCAGTACTTC	CASSYSRGETYEQYF
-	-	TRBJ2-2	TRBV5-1	TGCGCCAGCAGCTTCGGAGGCCTTGTGTCCGGGGAGCTGTTTTTT	CASSFGGLVSGELFF
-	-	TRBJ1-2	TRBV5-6	TGTGCCAGCAGCTTGGGGGCGCCACCCCTAGGCTACACCTTC	CASSLGAPPLGYTF